A single TCR beta chain is shown here with its context. No antigen is known for it. This sample was included in a study of blood T cells in healthy people across ages. Notes on the study in general: Fewer expanded clones and more diversity marked long-lived versus aged donors. Unknown donor CMV status possibly confounded expanded clonotype changes.

CDR3 size: 15 residues. The germline gives CDR1 SGDLS, CDR2 YYNGEE. The junction had 7 bases not matched to a gene; V was cut back by 4 bases and J by 4 bases. Then a second PCR, running about 6 to 11 cycles, was carried out with a sample-barcoded 5' primer and a J-beta primer mix. A template-switch adaptor with 12 random nucleotides tagged each cDNA molecule. TCRdb passed the 5' RACE reads through MiXCR, listing each CDR3 protein once. The data contain 1.5 million to 1.9 million distinct CDR3 sequences, under 55% of them singletons. The V call is TRBV9, the J call TRBJ1-2, with TRBD1 matching over 10 bases. The sequenced sample consisted of blood. The TCR was taken from a young woman in good health. CDR3 DNA sequence: TGTGCCAGCAGCACGACAGGGGGCTATGGCTATGGCTACACCTTC. It codes for CASSTTGGYGYGYTF.